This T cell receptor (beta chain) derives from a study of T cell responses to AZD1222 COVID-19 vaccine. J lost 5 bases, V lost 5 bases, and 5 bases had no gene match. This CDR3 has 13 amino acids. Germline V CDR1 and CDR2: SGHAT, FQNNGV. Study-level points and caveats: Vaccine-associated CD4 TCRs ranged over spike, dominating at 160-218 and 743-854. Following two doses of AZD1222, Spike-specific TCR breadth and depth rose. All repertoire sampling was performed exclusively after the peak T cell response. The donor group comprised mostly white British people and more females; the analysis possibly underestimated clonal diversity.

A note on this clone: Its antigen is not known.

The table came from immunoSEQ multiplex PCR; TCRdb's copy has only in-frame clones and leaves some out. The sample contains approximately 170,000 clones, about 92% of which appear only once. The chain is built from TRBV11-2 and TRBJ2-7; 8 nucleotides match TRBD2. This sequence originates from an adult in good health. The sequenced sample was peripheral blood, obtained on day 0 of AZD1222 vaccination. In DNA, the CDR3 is TGTGCCAGCAGCAGCGGGAGTCACAACGAGCAGTACTTC. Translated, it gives CASSSGSHNEQYF.